What follows are 6 T cell receptor beta chains derived from one specimen sequenced in a study of T cell changes during pregnancy in multiple sclerosis. The assay was immunoSEQ multiplex PCR, and TCRdb's table has in-frame clones only and misses some. Of 58,000 or so clones listed, approximately 89% are singletons. This specimen consisted of peripheral blood, obtained after pregnancy. All receptors derive from a female donor with multiple sclerosis, enrolled in a pregnancy study.

This clone came up a few times. CDR3 sequence (DNA): TGTGCCAGCAGTGAAGGGGCACCGGGACACGTAGAAGAGACCCAGTACTTC. Encoded protein: CASSEGAPGHVEETQYF. J is TRBJ2-5 and V is TRBV2, with a tentative D call TRBD1 (6 bases). Trimming took 1 base from V and 3 from J, leaving 18 bases between them. The CDR3 runs 17 residues. Germline V gene sequence: CDR1 SNHLY, CDR2 FYNNEI.

The gene calls are TRBV5-5 and TRBJ1-4; D may be TRBD1 (6 bases). The CDR3 sequence is 15 residues long. Per germline, CDR1 SGHKS and CDR2 YYEKEE (reference sequence). V was cut by 0 bases and J by 7 bases, with 13 bases left in between. In DNA, the CDR3 is TGTGCCAGCAGCTTGGTAGGGGGATCTCGTGAAAAACTGTTTTTT. Protein product: CASSLVGGSREKLFF.

V and J are TRBV19 and TRBJ1-1; D ambiguous. Between the trimmed V and J ends, which lost 3 bases and 5 bases, there was a span of 7 bases. CDR1 is LNHDA, CDR2 SQIVND, per germline (reference sequence). The CDR3 is made up of 12 amino acids. In nucleotides, the CDR3 is TGTGCCAGTAGTATCGCGGGGACTGAAGCTTTCTTT. This gives the protein CASSIAGTEAFF.

This clone is a singleton in its sample. The chain is built from TRBV18 and TRBJ2-2; 8 nucleotides line up with TRBD1. This CDR3 is built from 14 residues. The germline gives CDR1 KGHSH, CDR2 LQKENI. After removal of 6 bases from V and 4 bases from J, the junction contained 4 bases not matched to a gene. CDR3 region: CASSPRGRTGELFF. In DNA, the CDR3 is TGTGCCAGCTCGCCCAGGGGGCGCACCGGGGAGCTGTTTTTT.

This clone was seen a single time. At one boundary the junction diverges from the germline segment, which might be a read error. The chain joins TRBV7-7 to TRBJ1-1; unclear D gene. The germline gives CDR1 SSHAT, CDR2 FNYEAQ (reference sequence). This CDR3 spans 13 amino acids. The CDR3: CASSLNSYTEAFF. The DNA for the CDR3 is TGTGCTAGCAGCTTAAATAGTTACACTGAAGCTTTCTTT.

V usage is TRBV6-5 and J usage is TRBJ2-3, with unresolved D. The V end lost 6 bases, the J end lost 0 bases, and 13 bases lay between the germline ends. This CDR3 has 15 amino acids. Germline CDR1 and CDR2: MNHEY and SVGAGI. The CDR3 reads CASRKQPSSTDTQYF. As DNA, the CDR3 is TGTGCCAGCAGGAAACAGCCATCAAGCACAGATACGCAGTATTTT.